The sequence of this T cell receptor (beta chain) was determined in a study of blood T cells in healthy people across ages. Germline V gene sequence: CDR1 MNHEY, CDR2 SVGEGT. Trimming took 7 bases from V and 6 from J, leaving 18 bases between them. There are 14 residues in the CDR3. The second PCR ran about 6 to 12 cycles with a sample-barcoded 5' primer and J-beta primers. Paired-end reads containing CDR3 totaled no fewer than 2.5 million for each sample. MiXCR, run by TCRdb on the 5' RACE reads, gives a single entry per CDR3 protein. Of 600,000 to 850,000 distinct CDR3 sequences in the sample, roughly two fifths are singletons; the top ten hold about 20%. The study recruited healthy Caucasian donors from Russia who were aged roughly 6 to 100.

Input material: blood. The rearrangement uses TRBV6-2 or TRBV6-3 and TRBJ2-5; perhaps TRBD2 as D (8 bases). The sequence was collected from a woman aged 55-69 years in good health. In DNA, the CDR3 is TGTGCCAGCAAAGGGACAGCGGGAGTCCAGACCCAGTACTTC. This sequence encodes CASKGTAGVQTQYF.